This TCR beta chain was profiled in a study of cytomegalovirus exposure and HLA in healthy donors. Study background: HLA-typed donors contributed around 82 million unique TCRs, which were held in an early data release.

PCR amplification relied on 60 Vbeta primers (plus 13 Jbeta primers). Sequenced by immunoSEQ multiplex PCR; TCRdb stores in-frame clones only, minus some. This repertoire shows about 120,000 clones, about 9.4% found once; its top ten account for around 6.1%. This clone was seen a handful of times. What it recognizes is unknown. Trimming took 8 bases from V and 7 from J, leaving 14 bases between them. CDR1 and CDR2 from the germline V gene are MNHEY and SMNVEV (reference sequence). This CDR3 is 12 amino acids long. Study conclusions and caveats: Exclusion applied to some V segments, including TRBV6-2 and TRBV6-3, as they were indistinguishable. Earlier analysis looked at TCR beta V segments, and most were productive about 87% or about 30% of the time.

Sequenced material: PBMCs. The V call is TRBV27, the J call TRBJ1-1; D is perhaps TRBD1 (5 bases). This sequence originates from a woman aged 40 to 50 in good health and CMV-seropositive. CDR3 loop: CASGAGGIEAFF. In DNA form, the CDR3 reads TGTGCCAGCGGGGCCGGAGGGATTGAAGCTTTCTTT.